The rows below give T cell receptor beta chains drawn from one sample of a study of response to subunit inactivated influenza vaccine. TCRdb re-called the RT-PCR reads with MiXCR, one entry per CDR3 protein. The sample records hundreds of thousands of distinct CDR3 sequences, about 10% being singletons. This sample also belongs to another study, concerning T cells expressing NK-cell markers.

The sample here was PBMCs from blood, taken on the day of vaccination. These receptors all stem from a man aged 50 to 59 who received an inactivated influenza vaccine. The CDR3 runs from the conserved cysteine through the conserved F or W. The D gene is left open where the match is weak. Size values are once, few and many counts, or a class for expanded clones, and some rows have none.

J gene: TRBJ2-3; V gene: TRBV20-1; D gene: TRBD2; clone size: NA; CDR3 DNA: TGCAGTGCTAGACCTTTAAAAGGGGTAGCGGGGGCGAACACAGATACGCAGTATTTT; CDR3 protein: CSARPLKGVAGANTDTQYF
J gene: TRBJ2-7; V gene: TRBV5-1; D gene: NA; clone size: many; CDR3 DNA: TGCGCCAGCAGCTCGAGTCCGACGACAGCTAATTACGAGCAGTACTTC; CDR3 protein: CASSSSPTTANYEQYF
J gene: TRBJ2-1; V gene: TRBV20-1; D gene: TRBD2; clone size: many; CDR3 DNA: TGCAGTGCTAGAAATCTTCTAGCGGAGACCTACAATGAGCAGTTCTTC; CDR3 protein: CSARNLLAETYNEQFF
J gene: TRBJ1-4; V gene: TRBV20-1; D gene: NA; clone size: NA; CDR3 DNA: TGCAGTGCGACCCAGCGAATTAATGAAAAACTGTTTTTT; CDR3 protein: CSATQRINEKLFF
J gene: TRBJ1-1; V gene: TRBV18; D gene: NA; clone size: few; CDR3 DNA: TGTGCCAGCTCACCACCCATTACGCTAAGGGACACTGAAGCTTTCTTT; CDR3 protein: CASSPPITLRDTEAFF
J gene: TRBJ2-1; V gene: TRBV12-5; D gene: NA; clone size: few; CDR3 DNA: TGTGCTAGTGGTCTCACCCTCTCCCGGCCGCCTGCGGAGCAGTTCTTC; CDR3 protein: CASGLTLSRPPAEQFF
J gene: TRBJ2-1; V gene: TRBV3-1; D gene: TRBD2; clone size: few; CDR3 DNA: TGTGCCAGCAGCCCGGGACTAGCGGGAGCCTATGAGCAGTTCTTC; CDR3 protein: CASSPGLAGAYEQFF
J gene: TRBJ2-1; V gene: TRBV5-1; D gene: TRBD2; clone size: NA; CDR3 DNA: TGCGCCAGCAGCTGGAGCGGGGGGGCCGTAAATGAGCAGTTCTTC; CDR3 protein: CASSWSGGAVNEQFF
J gene: TRBJ2-5; V gene: TRBV10-3; D gene: NA; clone size: many; CDR3 DNA: TGTGCCATCAGTGGGGGGATCGACTCACAAGAGACCCAGTACTTC; CDR3 protein: CAISGGIDSQETQYF
J gene: TRBJ2-3; V gene: TRBV6-6; D gene: NA; clone size: few; CDR3 DNA: TGTGCCAGCTTACGGGGCGCCCGGGAGACGCAGTATTTT; CDR3 protein: CASLRGARETQYF
J gene: TRBJ1-6; V gene: TRBV7-9; D gene: TRBD1; clone size: few; CDR3 DNA: TGTGCCAGCAGCTTCCGGGGGGACAGAGGGGATTCACCCCTCCACTTT; CDR3 protein: CASSFRGDRGDSPLHF
J gene: TRBJ2-5; V gene: TRBV11-2; D gene: NA; clone size: few; CDR3 DNA: TGTGCCAGCAGCACCCTCAGGGGTCAAGAGACCCAGTACTTC; CDR3 protein: CASSTLRGQETQYF
J gene: TRBJ1-1; V gene: TRBV4-1; D gene: NA; clone size: many; CDR3 DNA: TGCGCCAGCAGAGTTACGGGACACCTGACTGAAGCTTTCTTT; CDR3 protein: CASRVTGHLTEAFF
J gene: TRBJ1-1; V gene: TRBV6-5; D gene: NA; clone size: NA; CDR3 DNA: TGTGCCAGCAGTTACATTATGAACACTGAAGCTTTCTTT; CDR3 protein: CASSYIMNTEAFF
J gene: TRBJ2-1; V gene: TRBV5-6; D gene: NA; clone size: NA; CDR3 DNA: TGTGCCAGCAGCCTATCTGACGTGCGTGGGTCCTACAATGAGCAGTTCTTC; CDR3 protein: CASSLSDVRGSYNEQFF
J gene: TRBJ2-1; V gene: TRBV11-1; D gene: NA; clone size: NA; CDR3 DNA: TGTGCCAGCAGAAAAGCCCGGGTCGGAGGCTCCTACAATGAGCAGTTCTTC; CDR3 protein: CASRKARVGGSYNEQFF
J gene: TRBJ2-7; V gene: TRBV2; D gene: NA; clone size: NA; CDR3 DNA: TGTGCCAGCAGTGAGTGGGGTTACGAGCAGTACTTC; CDR3 protein: CASSEWGYEQYF
J gene: TRBJ2-1; V gene: TRBV3-1; D gene: NA; clone size: NA; CDR3 DNA: TGTGCCAGCGGGGGGGGGCAGACACGCAATGAGCAGTTCTTC; CDR3 protein: CASGGGQTRNEQFF
J gene: TRBJ1-3; V gene: TRBV29-1; D gene: NA; clone size: many; CDR3 DNA: TGCAGCGCCGACCGGGCCCCAAGCTGTGGCACCATATATTTT; CDR3 protein: CSADRAPSCGTIYF
J gene: TRBJ2-5; V gene: TRBV7-8; D gene: NA; clone size: few; CDR3 DNA: TGTGCCAGCAGCGCGGACGTTGGGTACCAAGAGACCCAGTACTTC; CDR3 protein: CASSADVGYQETQYF
J gene: TRBJ2-2; V gene: TRBV6-2/TRBV6-3; D gene: NA; clone size: few; CDR3 DNA: TGTGCCACTTCCCTGGGCACCGGGGAGCTGTTTTTT; CDR3 protein: CATSLGTGELFF
J gene: TRBJ2-3; V gene: TRBV27; D gene: NA; clone size: few; CDR3 DNA: TGTGCCAGCAGTTTCGACGGGAGTTTGGATACGCAGTATTTT; CDR3 protein: CASSFDGSLDTQYF
J gene: TRBJ1-1; V gene: TRBV3-1; D gene: NA; clone size: few; CDR3 DNA: TGTGCCAGCAGCCAGGGGGGGCTGGGCACTGAAGCTTTCTTT; CDR3 protein: CASSQGGLGTEAFF
J gene: TRBJ2-4; V gene: TRBV30; D gene: NA; clone size: few; CDR3 DNA: TGTGCCTGGGAGCTGGGCTGGAACATTCAGTACTTC; CDR3 protein: CAWELGWNIQYF
J gene: TRBJ2-1; V gene: TRBV14; D gene: TRBD2; clone size: NA; CDR3 DNA: TGTGCCAGCAGCCAAGCTCTCACTAGCGGGAGTAGCAATGAGCAGTTCTTC; CDR3 protein: CASSQALTSGSSNEQFF
J gene: TRBJ2-3; V gene: TRBV12-3/TRBV12-4; D gene: TRBD1; clone size: many; CDR3 DNA: TGTGCCAGCAGTTCACGACAGGGGACGCAGTATTTT; CDR3 protein: CASSSRQGTQYF
J gene: TRBJ2-5; V gene: TRBV6-1; D gene: NA; clone size: once; CDR3 DNA: TGTGCCAGCAGTGAAATGGCTCAAGAGACCCAGTACTTC; CDR3 protein: CASSEMAQETQYF
J gene: TRBJ1-1; V gene: TRBV29-1; D gene: NA; clone size: few; CDR3 DNA: TGCAGCGCATCGGAGGGCGACACTGAAGCTTTCTTT; CDR3 protein: CSASEGDTEAFF
J gene: TRBJ2-1; V gene: TRBV10-3; D gene: NA; clone size: few; CDR3 DNA: TGTGCCATCATTAGACCGGGACCAGAGCCAATTGAGCAGTTCTTC; CDR3 protein: CAIIRPGPEPIEQFF
J gene: TRBJ2-7; V gene: TRBV7-9; D gene: NA; clone size: many; CDR3 DNA: TGTGCCAGCAGCTTAGACGGGGCCTACGAAGAGCAGTACTTC; CDR3 protein: CASSLDGAYEEQYF
J gene: TRBJ2-1; V gene: TRBV27; D gene: NA; clone size: NA; CDR3 DNA: TGTGCCAGCAGTTTATCCCGCCAGCACAATGAGCAGTTCTTC; CDR3 protein: CASSLSRQHNEQFF
J gene: TRBJ1-2; V gene: TRBV29-1; D gene: NA; clone size: NA; CDR3 DNA: TGCAGCGTCCAAGGACTTACTAACTATGGCTACACCTTC; CDR3 protein: CSVQGLTNYGYTF
J gene: TRBJ2-7; V gene: TRBV12-3/TRBV12-4; D gene: NA; clone size: many; CDR3 DNA: TGTGCCAGCAGTAAGGCTGGGACCCCACCCCCCTACGAGCAGTACTTC; CDR3 protein: CASSKAGTPPPYEQYF